This T cell receptor (beta chain) was identified during a study of blood T cell repertoires in COVID-19. Across the study: The analysed material was cDNA or gDNA that came from T cells, B-cell-depleted T cells, or PBMCs.

The CDR3 runs to 14 residues. V lost 4 bases and J lost 8; bases outside the gene matches: 5. Germline V gives CDR1 LGHDT, CDR2 YNNKEL (reference sequence). Clones were sequenced by immunoSEQ multiplex PCR, and TCRdb holds only the in-frame ones, with some missing. Of under 150,000 clones in the sample, approximately 83% were seen once. The sequence came from a woman aged 45-65 years who had recovered from COVID-19. Sequencing used peripheral blood. The chain uses TRBV3-1 (or the pseudogene TRBV3-2) and TRBJ2-4; 10 bases are shared with TRBD1. CDR3 region: CASSRQGAGDIQYF. The CDR3 region has the DNA TGTGCCAGCAGCCGACAGGGGGCTGGGGACATTCAGTACTTC.